Sequencing of this TCR beta chain was carried out in a study of shared clonotypes between healthy human individuals. On this clone itself: What it recognizes is unknown. This specimen includes other DNA sequences encoding the same CDR3.

Study-level findings and limits: The authors sampled blood alone, and tissue repertoires likely differ. Naive subsets, compared against memory subsets, generally had larger estimated richness values.

Sequencing was performed with immunoSEQ multiplex PCR; in TCRdb, only in-frame clones are kept and a portion is missing. The sample consists of some 1 million clones, around 74% of them appearing once. In the CD4+ fraction, cells were divided into CD45RA+ naive and CD45RA-negative memory subsets. From germline, CDR1 is MNHEY and CDR2 SVGAGI. V was trimmed by 5 bases and J by 3 bases, leaving 5 bases between them. The CDR3 sequence is 12 residues long. This TCR derives from a man between 18 and 35 years old in good health. The source material was memory CD4+ T cells sorted from blood. The sample's subset: CD45RA-negative fraction. The V and J genes are TRBV6-5 and TRBJ1-3; D unresolved. Here the CDR3 DNA reads TGTGCCAGCAGTAACGGTGGAAACACCATATATTTT. Translated: CASSNGGNTIYF.